The source of this T cell receptor beta chain is a study of cytomegalovirus exposure and HLA in healthy donors. The CDR3 loop spans 15 amino acids. V was pared by 6 bases and J by 1 base, with 16 bases between. The germline gives CDR1 MNHNY, CDR2 SVGAGI (reference sequence). Some clones are missing from TCRdb's copy, which holds only in-frame ones; the method was immunoSEQ multiplex PCR. The sample lists about 260,000 clones, about 92% seen once, with roughly 3% in the top ten. The material sequenced was PBMCs. The chain combines TRBV6-6 with TRBJ2-7, with D perhaps TRBD1 or TRBD2 (5 bases each). The clonotype originates from a woman aged 30 to 39 in good health and CMV-seronegative. The CDR3 DNA follows: TGTGCCAGCAGCCGCCCGGGGCAGCGGTCCTACGAGCAGTACTTC. This codes for CASSRPGQRSYEQYF.